This T cell receptor (beta chain) was recorded in a study of molecular identifiers for immune sequencing clone quantification. In preparing bulk TCR libraries, previously described methods and listed TCR primers were used. TCRdb reprocessed the PCR reads via MiXCR and lists one record per CDR3 protein. This table has nearly 650,000 distinct CDR3 sequences, about 25% appearing once. This clonotype was seen at least ten times. This CDR3 comprises 13 residues. Looked up from germline, CDR1 is SGHTA and CDR2 is FQGNSA. Trimming left V 5 bases short and J 6 bases short, with 12 bases between. This clonotype was obtained from a human donor in good health. Some libraries in this study had Jurkat cell RNA spiked in. The chain combines TRBV7-2 with TRBJ2-3; tentative D call: TRBD1 (5 bases). The sequenced sample was naive CD8+ T cells from blood, with Jurkat cell RNA spiked in. Subset meaning: FACS-sorted CD8+CD4-CCR7+CD45RA+ naive T cells. For the CDR3, the DNA is TGTGCCAGCAGCCCCAGACAGTTGGATACGCAGTATTTT. This gives the protein CASSPRQLDTQYF.